This passage covers 29 T cell receptor beta chains from one sample sequenced in a study of Graves' ophthalmopathy and Graves' hyperthyroidism (dated by TCRdb to the late 2010s). Sequenced using an Illumina HiSeq 2000. TCR beta CDR3 regions were amplified from RNA transcripts for repertoire sequencing. HTBI primers and the Qiagen OneStep RT-PCR kit were used in a first-round RT-PCR, which was followed by a second-round multiplex PCR, size selection and purification. TCRdb trimmed the raw reads at Q25, called clones with MiXCR and kept productive beta chains. One record per CDR3 amino acid sequence lists the most common genes and DNA. In all, the sample holds roughly 170,000 distinct CDR3 sequences, and approximately 40% of those were seen once. About 9.5% of the sample comes from the top ten. Sequencing input: peripheral blood. The receptors here all came from a man aged 25 to 40 with Graves' ophthalmopathy. Donor details come from another sample of the same person, matched by shared clones.

This clonotype was detected once. This chain joins TRBV6-1 and TRBJ2-7; tentatively, D is TRBD1 (6 bases). The germline V gene has CDR1 MNHNS and CDR2 SASEGT. This CDR3 has 14 residues. V was shortened by 3 bases and J by 1 base, with 10 bases between the two germline ends. The CDR3 spells CASSDRQASYEQYF. DNA of the CDR3: TGTGCCAGCAGTGACCGACAGGCTTCCTACGAGCAGTACTTC.

This clonotype was counted ten times or more. This sequence joins TRBV7-8 and TRBJ2-7; TRBD2 might be the D (6 bases). CDR1 SGHVS and CDR2 FQNEAQ come from the germline V gene. The germline V and J ends were trimmed by 8 bases and 0 bases, with 14 bases remaining between them. The CDR3 length is 14 residues. For the CDR3, the DNA is TGTGCCAGCGGCCTCCTCGGGGGCTCCTACGAGCAGTACTTC. Protein sequence: CASGLLGGSYEQYF.

In this sample, this clonotype turned up many times. V gene TRBV13 combines with J gene TRBJ1-1, with D hard to call. The CDR3 runs to 17 residues. The V gene's germline CDR1 is PRHDT and CDR2 FYEKMQ (reference sequence). The V end was cut by 0 bases, the J end by 3 bases, with 17 bases between. As DNA, the CDR3 is TGTGCCAGCAGCTTAGGACCCCCATCTAGTGTTGACACTGAAGCTTTCTTT. The encoded protein is CASSLGPPSSVDTEAFF.

This clonotype appeared once. The chain uses TRBV9 and TRBJ2-7; 11 bases agree with TRBD1. CDR1 is SGDLS, CDR2 YYNGEE, per germline. The CDR3 is made up of 14 amino acids. V lost 4 bases, J lost 5 bases, and 5 bases stayed unmatched. For the CDR3, the DNA is TGTGCCAGCAGCCTGAGGACAGGGGGCAACGAGCAGTACTTC. Protein sequence: CASSLRTGGNEQYF.

The chain is built from TRBV28 and TRBJ2-7, with D perhaps matching TRBD2 (6 bases). The ends were cut back, 2 bases at V and 3 bases at J, with 11 bases in the middle. Per the germline V gene, CDR1 is MDHEN and CDR2 is SYDVKM. This CDR3 comprises 14 residues. This chain's CDR3 is CASSLPSDVYEQYF. Written as DNA, the CDR3 is TGTGCCAGCAGTTTACCTAGCGACGTCTACGAGCAGTACTTC.

This clonotype was counted only a few times. This chain links TRBV27 with TRBJ1-1; no definite D call. Germline CDR1 reads MNHEY; CDR2 reads SMNVEV (reference sequence). Trimming shortened V by 3 bases and J by 7 bases, and 9 bases separated the two germline ends. This CDR3 region has 12 residues. The CDR3 loop reads CASSFIGSEAFF. CDR3 DNA: TGTGCCAGCAGTTTCATTGGGAGTGAAGCTTTCTTT.

The sample holds many counts of this clonotype. J is TRBJ2-7 and V is TRBV18, with D unresolved. The CDR3 has 13 residues. Germline-derived CDR1 and CDR2 are KGHSH and LQKENI. The V and J ends lost 5 bases and 6 bases respectively, with 14 bases between them. The CDR3 spells CASSTIQDAEQYF. DNA of the CDR3: TGTGCCAGCTCAACGATTCAGGATGCCGAGCAGTACTTC.

The gene calls are TRBV29-1 and TRBJ2-5; D uncertain. V lost 3 bases and J lost 1, with 9 bases in between. This CDR3 contains 13 residues. Germline assignment: CDR1 SQVTM and CDR2 ANQGSEA. CDR3 residues: CSVDVTLQETQYF. DNA of the CDR3: TGCAGCGTTGATGTCACCCTCCAAGAGACCCAGTACTTC.

This clonotype was found many times. V is TRBV19 and J is TRBJ2-2; 9 bases agree with TRBD2. The junction had 16 bases not matched to a gene; V was cut back by 6 bases and J by 5 bases. Germline lookup yields CDR1 LNHDA and CDR2 SQIVND (reference sequence). The CDR3 length is 18 residues. CDR3 sequence: CASSDTRTAGGGTGELFF. CDR3 in DNA: TGTGCCAGTAGCGACACGCGGACGGCGGGAGGGGGAACCGGGGAGCTGTTTTTT. Filled out from reference TRBV19 and TRBJ2-2, the complete variable domain reads DGGITQSPKYLFRKEGQNVTLSCEQNLNHDAMYWYRQDPGQGLRLIYYSQIVNDFQKGDIAEGYSVSREKKESFPLTVTSAQKNPTAFYLCASSDTRTAGGGTGELFFGEGSRLTVL.

This chain uses TRBV11-2 with TRBJ2-7; TRBD2 might be the D (6 bases). V was shortened by 5 bases and J by 6 bases, with 17 bases between the two germline ends. CDR1 and CDR2 from the germline V gene are SGHAT and FQNNGV. The CDR3 covers 14 residues. The CDR3 loop is CASSTRGGSGEQYF. The CDR3 nucleotides read TGTGCCAGCAGCACTCGTGGGGGGAGCGGCGAGCAGTACTTC.

The genes are TRBV2 and TRBJ1-1; D is undetermined. This CDR3 spans 10 amino acids. With 7 bases removed from V and 5 bases from J, the gap between germline ends came to 5 bases. CDR1 and CDR2 (germline): SNHLY, FYNNEI. In DNA form, the CDR3 reads TGTGCCAGCACAACAACTGAAGCTTTCTTT. Residues: CASTTTEAFF.

This rearrangement joins TRBV2 to TRBJ1-1, with a possible D match to TRBD1 (6 bases). V was cut by 8 bases and J by 9 bases, with 25 bases left in between. Per germline, CDR1 SNHLY and CDR2 FYNNEI. The CDR3 totals 15 residues. The CDR3 spells CASAKGRDTFSKAFF. The CDR3 DNA follows: TGTGCCAGCGCGAAAGGCCGGGACACCTTCTCGAAAGCTTTCTTT. The full variable domain, with the rest looked up from reference TRBV2 and TRBJ1-1, is EPEVTQTPSHQVTQMGQEVILRCVPISNHLYFYWYRQILGQKVEFLVSFYNNEISEKSEIFDDQFSVERPDGSNFTLKIRSTKLEDSAMYFCASAKGRDTFSKAFFGQGTRLTVV.

The chain combines TRBV6-1 with TRBJ1-6, with 7 bases lining up with TRBD1. CDR1 is MNHNS and CDR2 is SASEGT in the germline V gene. The CDR3 runs 16 residues. With 6 bases clipped from V and 4 bases from J, the junction kept 9 bases outside the gene matches. CDR3 DNA sequence: TGTGCCAGCAGAACCACCGGGACAGCATATAATTCACCCCTCCACTTT. Residues: CASRTTGTAYNSPLHF.

In this sample, this clonotype turned up many times. The V call is TRBV27, the J call TRBJ1-5; 10 bases match TRBD1. Germline trimming cut 5 bases from V and 5 bases from J; bases unmatched to any gene: 3. The CDR3 is 14 amino acids. Germline assignment: CDR1 MNHEY and CDR2 SMNVEV (reference sequence). The CDR3 sequence is CASSPGQGYQPQHF. The CDR3 nucleotides read TGTGCCAGCAGTCCGGGACAGGGGTATCAGCCCCAGCATTTT.

This chain joins TRBV27 and TRBJ1-5, with unresolved D. CDR3 length equals 15 residues. Per germline, CDR1 MNHEY and CDR2 SMNVEV (reference sequence). Trimming removed 5 bases from V and 7 bases from J, with 18 bases in between. The CDR3 coding sequence is TGTGCCAGCAGTGGCCAAGGGAGGAGCAGACAGCCCCAGCATTTT. It yields the protein CASSGQGRSRQPQHF.

There are a few counts of this clonotype. The chain joins TRBV10-3 to TRBJ2-7; 10 bases are a match to TRBD2. CDR1 and CDR2 from the germline V gene are ENHRY and SYGVKD. This CDR3 has 15 amino acids. The V and J ends lost 10 bases and 2 bases, in that order; junction bases with no gene match: 11. The CDR3 DNA reads TGTGCCACCGTAGCGGGGGGCGACGGGACCTACGAGCAGTACTTC. This sequence encodes CATVAGGDGTYEQYF.

The chain has TRBV7-8 and TRBJ2-7; D perhaps matches TRBD1 (5 bases). CDR1 is SGHVS, CDR2 FQNEAQ, per germline. With 3 bases removed from V and 3 bases from J, the gap between germline ends came to 9 bases. The CDR3 consists of 13 residues. CDR3 region: CASSFRTFYEQYF. Here the CDR3 DNA reads TGTGCCAGCAGCTTTAGGACATTCTACGAGCAGTACTTC.

This clonotype has ten or more counts. The chain has TRBV30 and TRBJ2-7; the match to TRBD1 covers 8 bases. V was pared by 1 base and J by 6 bases, with 5 bases of the junction left unmatched. CDR3 length equals 13 residues. Germline loops: CDR1 GTSNPN, CDR2 SVGIG (reference sequence). CDR3 DNA sequence: TGTGCCTGGAGTGGACAGGGGCCGATCGAGCAGTACTTC. Amino acid sequence: CAWSGQGPIEQYF.

Ten or more counts support this clonotype. The chain is built from TRBV30 and TRBJ2-4; D might be TRBD1 (6 bases). CDR3 length: 14 residues. Germline V gene lookup returns CDR1 GTSNPN and CDR2 SVGIG (reference sequence). The germline V and J ends were trimmed by 8 bases and 4 bases, with 18 bases remaining between them. The CDR3 nucleotides read TGTGCCCACGCCAGGACAGAACTGAAAAACATTCAGTACTTC. Protein product: CAHARTELKNIQYF. The variable domain in full, with the rest retrieved from reference TRBV30 and TRBJ2-4, is SQTIHQWPATLVQPVGSPLSLECTVEGTSNPNLYWYRQAAGRGLQLLFYSVGIGQISSEVPQNLSASRPQDRQFILSSKKLLLSDSGFYLCAHARTELKNIQYFGAGTRLSVL.

This clonotype was seen at least ten times. The junction departs from germline at one end; a sequencing error may be responsible. This chain links TRBV12-3 or TRBV12-4 with TRBJ2-5; the D gene is possibly TRBD1 (6 bases). The CDR3 is 11 amino acids. As DNA, the CDR3 is TGTGCCAGCAGCGCCGGGGACACCCAGTGCTTC. Encoded protein: CASSAGDTQCF.

This clonotype was counted a few times. The chain employs TRBV19 and TRBJ1-6, with D hard to call. V shed 5 bases and J shed 9 bases, with 17 bases lying between them. The CDR3 contains 15 residues. In germline, CDR1 is LNHDA, CDR2 SQIVND (reference sequence). DNA of the CDR3: TGTGCCAGTAGTCCCGTCTGGATAACGGCTTCACCCCTCCACTTT. As protein: CASSPVWITASPLHF.

V is TRBV10-3 and J is TRBJ1-5; no firm D call. Per the germline V gene, CDR1 is ENHRY and CDR2 is SYGVKD. V was pared by 2 bases and J by 3 bases, with 17 bases between. This CDR3 is built from 17 residues. CDR3 sequence: CAISETTPALPNQPQHF. The CDR3 DNA reads as TGTGCCATCAGTGAGACTACCCCGGCCCTTCCCAATCAGCCCCAGCATTTT.

This chain connects TRBV28 to TRBJ1-6; TRBD1 matches 9 bases. The V segment lost 4 bases and the J segment 5 bases; nucleotides outside the gene matches: 15. The CDR3 sequence is 19 residues long. Germline V CDR1 and CDR2: MDHEN, SYDVKM. In DNA, the CDR3 is TGTGCCAGCAGTTCCTTACAGGGGGCGGACCCCCGGGATAATTCACCCCTCCACTTT. Residues: CASSSLQGADPRDNSPLHF.

This clonotype was observed at least ten times. The chain has TRBV6-1 and TRBJ1-2, with no clear D. Trimming shortened V by 1 base and J by 4 bases, and 13 bases separated the two germline ends. Per germline, CDR1 MNHNS and CDR2 SASEGT. The CDR3 totals 15 residues. This CDR3 is CASSEELGSSYGYTF. The CDR3 region has the DNA TGTGCCAGCAGTGAAGAATTAGGGAGCTCCTATGGCTACACCTTC.

At least ten counts were recorded for this clonotype. The J gene is TRBJ2-7, the V gene TRBV6-5, with 9 bases aligning to TRBD1. The CDR3 extends over 15 amino acids. CDR1 and CDR2 (germline): MNHEY, SVGAGI. Unmatched junction bases numbered 6, after V lost 0 bases and J lost 6 bases. As DNA, the CDR3 is TGTGCCAGCAGTTACTCCCCAGGACAGGGGAGCGAGCAGTACTTC. It codes for CASSYSPGQGSEQYF.

The chain combines TRBV12-3 or TRBV12-4 with TRBJ2-7; TRBD1 is a possible D gene (6 bases). This CDR3 region has 15 residues. Trimming pared 1 base from V and 4 bases from J, leaving 14 bases between. The chain's CDR3 is CASSLEGPGAYEQYF. The CDR3 DNA follows: TGTGCCAGCAGTTTAGAGGGACCAGGGGCATACGAGCAGTACTTC.

The chain has TRBV6-5 and TRBJ2-5; D call uncertain. CDR3 size: 12 residues. CDR1 is MNHEY, CDR2 SVGAGI, per germline. V dropped 4 bases and J dropped 5 bases, with 8 bases sitting between them. This CDR3 is CASSLNGETQYF. In nucleotides, the CDR3 is TGTGCCAGCAGTTTAAATGGGGAGACCCAGTACTTC.

This clonotype came up many times. The rearrangement joins TRBV6-2 or TRBV6-3 to TRBJ1-5, with D hard to call. This CDR3 comprises 13 residues. The V and J ends lost 6 bases and 4 bases respectively, with 10 bases between them. Germline lookup yields CDR1 MNHEY and CDR2 SVGEGT. As DNA, the CDR3 is TGTGCCAGCAGGCCCGGAGGTAATCAGCCCCAGCATTTT. This sequence encodes CASRPGGNQPQHF.

This clonotype was observed many times. The chain joins TRBV12-3 or TRBV12-4 to TRBJ2-7, with TRBD2 matching over 9 bases. V was pared by 4 bases and J by 3 bases, with 13 bases of the junction left unmatched. The CDR3 loop spans 17 amino acids. CDR3 sequence: CASSWGRGSGSIYEQYF. The CDR3, as DNA: TGTGCCAGCAGTTGGGGGCGGGGTAGCGGGAGTATCTACGAGCAGTACTTC.